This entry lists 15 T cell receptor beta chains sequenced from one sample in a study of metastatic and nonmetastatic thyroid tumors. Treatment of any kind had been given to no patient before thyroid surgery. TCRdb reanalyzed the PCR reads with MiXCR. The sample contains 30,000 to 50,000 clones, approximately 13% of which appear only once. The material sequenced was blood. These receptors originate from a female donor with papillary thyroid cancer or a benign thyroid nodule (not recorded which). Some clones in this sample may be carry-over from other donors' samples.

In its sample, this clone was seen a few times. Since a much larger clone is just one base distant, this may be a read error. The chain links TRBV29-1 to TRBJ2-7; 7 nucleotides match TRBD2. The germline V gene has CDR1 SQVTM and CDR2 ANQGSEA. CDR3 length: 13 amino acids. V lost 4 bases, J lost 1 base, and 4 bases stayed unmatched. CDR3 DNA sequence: TGCAGCGTTGCCCTAGCGGTATCCTACGAGCAGTACTTC. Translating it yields CSVALAVSYEQYF.

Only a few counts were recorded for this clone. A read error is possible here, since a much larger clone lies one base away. In DNA form, the CDR3 reads TGCGCCAGCAGTCCAGGCGGGACTAGCGGTTACAAGGAGCAGTTCTTC. This gives the protein CASSPGGTSGYKEQFF. This sequence joins TRBV10-1 and TRBJ2-1; 11 nucleotides align to TRBD2. Per the germline V gene, CDR1 is WNHNN and CDR2 is SYGVQD (reference sequence). The CDR3 consists of 16 residues.

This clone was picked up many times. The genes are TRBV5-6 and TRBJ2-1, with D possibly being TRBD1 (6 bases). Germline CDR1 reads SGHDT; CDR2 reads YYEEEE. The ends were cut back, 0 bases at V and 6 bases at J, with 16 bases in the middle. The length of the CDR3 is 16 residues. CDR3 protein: CASSLAGQGKGNEQFF. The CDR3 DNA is TGTGCCAGCAGCTTGGCCGGTCAGGGGAAAGGCAATGAGCAGTTCTTC.

The CDR3, as DNA: TGCAGTGCTAGAAAGGCGGGAGCGGGAGTCCGTGGGGAGGCCCAGTACTTC. It yields the protein CSARKAGAGVRGEAQYF. The rearrangement uses TRBV20-1 and TRBJ2-5, with 8 positions matching TRBD2. Germline V gives CDR1 DFQATT, CDR2 SNEGSKA (reference sequence). V shed 2 bases, J shed 9 bases, and the junction held 20 bases outside the gene matches. The CDR3 runs to 17 residues.

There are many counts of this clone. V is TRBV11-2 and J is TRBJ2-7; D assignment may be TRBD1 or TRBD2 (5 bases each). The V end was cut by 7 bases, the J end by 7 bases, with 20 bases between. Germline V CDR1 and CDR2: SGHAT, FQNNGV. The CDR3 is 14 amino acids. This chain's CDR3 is CASTFRGSREEQYF. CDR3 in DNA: TGTGCCAGCACATTTAGGGGCTCAAGGGAGGAGCAGTACTTC.

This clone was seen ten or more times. The CDR3 nucleotides read TGCGCCAGTAACGGGGGAAATGAGCAGTTCTTC. Translation gives CASNGGNEQFF. The V and J genes are TRBV5-1 and TRBJ2-1; tentative D call: TRBD2 (6 bases). The CDR3 length is 11 residues. CDR1 SGHRS and CDR2 YFSETQ come from the germline V gene. The germline V and J ends were trimmed by 8 bases and 7 bases, with 10 bases remaining between them. The full variable domain, rest sourced from reference TRBV5-1 and TRBJ2-1, is KAGVTQTPRYLIKTRGQQVTLSCSPISGHRSVSWYQQTPGQGLQFLFEYFSETQRNKGNFPGRFSGRQFSNSRSEMNVSTLELGDSALYLCASNGGNEQFFGPGTRLTVL.

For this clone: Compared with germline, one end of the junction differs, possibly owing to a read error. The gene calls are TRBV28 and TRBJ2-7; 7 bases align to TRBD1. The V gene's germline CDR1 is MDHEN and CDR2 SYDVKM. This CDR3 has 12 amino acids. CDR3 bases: TGTGCCAGCAGAACAGGGGTCTACGATCAGTACTTC. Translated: CASRTGVYDQYF.

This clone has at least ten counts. DNA for the CDR3: TGTGCCAGCACCAGGGTAGCGGGTTCGTACGAGCAGTACTTC. Protein product: CASTRVAGSYEQYF. The chain joins TRBV28 to TRBJ2-7; 7 bases line up with TRBD2. This CDR3 comprises 14 residues. V shed 7 bases, J shed 4 bases, and the junction held 10 bases outside the gene matches. Germline assignment: CDR1 MDHEN and CDR2 SYDVKM.

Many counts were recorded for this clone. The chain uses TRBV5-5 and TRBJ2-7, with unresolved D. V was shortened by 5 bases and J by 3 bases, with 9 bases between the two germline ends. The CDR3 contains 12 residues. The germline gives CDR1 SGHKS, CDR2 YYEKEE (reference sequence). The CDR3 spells CASSLDGYEQYF. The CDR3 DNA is TGTGCCAGCAGTTTAGACGGCTACGAGCAGTACTTC.

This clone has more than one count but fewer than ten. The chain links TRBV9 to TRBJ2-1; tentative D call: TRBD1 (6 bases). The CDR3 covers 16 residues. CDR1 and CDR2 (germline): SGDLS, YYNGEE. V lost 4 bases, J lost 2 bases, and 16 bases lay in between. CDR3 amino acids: CASSPPPEGAYNEQFF. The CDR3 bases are TGTGCCAGCAGCCCTCCCCCCGAGGGGGCCTACAATGAGCAGTTCTTC.

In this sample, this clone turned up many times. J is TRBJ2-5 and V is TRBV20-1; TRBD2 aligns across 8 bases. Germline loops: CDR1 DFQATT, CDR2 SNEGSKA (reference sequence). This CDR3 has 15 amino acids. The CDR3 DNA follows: TGCAGCGGGGGGGGGTACGCGACAGGCCAAGAGACCCAGTACTTC. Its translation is CSGGGYATGQETQYF.

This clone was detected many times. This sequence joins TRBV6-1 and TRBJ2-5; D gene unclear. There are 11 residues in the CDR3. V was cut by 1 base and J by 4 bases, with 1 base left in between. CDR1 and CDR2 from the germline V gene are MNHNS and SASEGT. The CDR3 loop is CASSEGETQYF. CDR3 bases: TGTGCCAGCAGTGAAGGAGAGACCCAGTACTTC.

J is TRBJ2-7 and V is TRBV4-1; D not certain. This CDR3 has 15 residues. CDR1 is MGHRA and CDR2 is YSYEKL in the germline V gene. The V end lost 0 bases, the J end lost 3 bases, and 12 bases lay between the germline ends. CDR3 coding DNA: TGCGCCAGCAGCCAAGATAGGAGACTGTTCTACGAGCAGTACTTC. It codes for CASSQDRRLFYEQYF.

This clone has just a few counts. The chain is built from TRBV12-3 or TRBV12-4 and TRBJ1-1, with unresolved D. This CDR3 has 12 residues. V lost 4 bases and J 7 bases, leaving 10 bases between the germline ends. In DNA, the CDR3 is TGTGCCAGCAGTTCATTTAGGAGTGAAGCTTTCTTT. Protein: CASSSFRSEAFF.

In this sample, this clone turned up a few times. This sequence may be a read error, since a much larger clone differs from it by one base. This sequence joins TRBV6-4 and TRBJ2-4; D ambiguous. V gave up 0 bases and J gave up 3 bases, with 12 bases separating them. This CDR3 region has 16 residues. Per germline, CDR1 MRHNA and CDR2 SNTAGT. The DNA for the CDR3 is TGTGCCAGCAGTGACTCTGACTTTACAGACAAAAACATTCAGTACTTC. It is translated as CASSDSDFTDKNIQYF.